What follows are 29 T cell receptor beta chains derived from one specimen sequenced in a study of blood T cell repertoires in COVID-19. Assay used: immunoSEQ multiplex PCR; TCRdb lists only in-frame clones, some missing. Among about 160,000 clones listed, 90% were seen once. The sample consisted of peripheral blood. All receptors derive from a man in his fifties or sixties with acute or convalescent COVID-19.

V and J are TRBV12-5 and TRBJ2-5; TRBD2 agrees at 8 bases. Trimming took 2 bases from V and 5 from J; bases not matched to a gene: 10. The CDR3 extends over 16 amino acids. The germline V gene has CDR1 LGHNT and CDR2 FRNRAP. CDR3 residues: CASGLSGAGVAETQYF. In nucleotides, the CDR3 is TGTGCTAGTGGTTTGTCCGGAGCGGGAGTGGCGGAGACCCAGTACTTC.

The chain links TRBV3-1 (or the pseudogene TRBV3-2) to TRBJ2-2; no firm D call. The germline CDR1 and CDR2 sequences are LGHDT and YNNKEL (reference sequence). The CDR3 covers 12 residues. Trimming pared 4 bases from V and 7 bases from J, leaving 7 bases between. This CDR3 reads CASSPYGGELFF. CDR3 bases: TGTGCCAGCAGCCCGTACGGCGGGGAGCTGTTTTTT.

This rearrangement joins TRBV18 to TRBJ1-3, with D perhaps matching TRBD1 (5 bases). The V gene's germline CDR1 is KGHSH and CDR2 LQKENI. This CDR3 comprises 14 residues. The V gene lost 3 bases and the J gene lost 0 bases, with 6 bases spanning the gap. CDR3 nucleotides: TGTGCCAGCTCACCTGACAGCTCTGGAAACACCATATATTTT. This sequence encodes CASSPDSSGNTIYF.

The rearrangement uses TRBV4-1 and TRBJ1-2; D unresolved. Germline assignment: CDR1 MGHRA and CDR2 YSYEKL. Trimming took off 0 bases at V and 4 bases at J, with 9 bases between the two ends. The CDR3 sequence is 14 residues long. CDR3 in amino acids: CASSQEATFYGYTF. CDR3 nucleotide sequence: TGCGCCAGCAGCCAAGAGGCGACTTTCTATGGCTACACCTTC.

This clone was seen more than once but under ten times. This chain uses TRBV5-1 with TRBJ1-2, with 9 nucleotides matching TRBD1. This CDR3 comprises 20 residues. CDR1 and CDR2 (germline): SGHRS, YFSETQ. The V gene end was trimmed by 0 bases and the J gene end by 0 bases; junction bases not matched to a gene: 15. The CDR3 DNA reads TGCGCCAGCAGCTTGGACGCTCTGCCGGGACAGGGTTTTGCTAACTATGGCTACACCTTC. Amino acid sequence: CASSLDALPGQGFANYGYTF.

The chain has TRBV2 and TRBJ1-4, with 9 bases matching TRBD1. The trim removed 2 bases at V and 8 bases at J, leaving 6 bases unmatched. The CDR3 has 15 amino acids. Germline V CDR1 and CDR2: SNHLY, FYNNEI. The chain's CDR3 is CASSERGQGWEKLFF. CDR3 nucleotide sequence: TGTGCCAGCAGTGAACGGGGACAGGGATGGGAAAAACTGTTTTTT.

The J gene is TRBJ2-3, the V gene TRBV5-1, with TRBD1 identical over 7 bases. After removal of 2 bases from V and 2 bases from J, the junction contained 2 bases not matched to a gene. This CDR3 is 14 amino acids long. CDR1 is SGHRS, CDR2 YFSETQ, per germline. The CDR3 region is CASSLGQDTDTQYF. DNA of the CDR3: TGCGCCAGCAGCTTAGGACAGGACACAGATACGCAGTATTTT. The entire variable domain, with the rest obtained from reference TRBV5-1 and TRBJ2-3, is as follows: KAGVTQTPRYLIKTRGQQVTLSCSPISGHRSVSWYQQTPGQGLQFLFEYFSETQRNKGNFPGRFSGRQFSNSRSEMNVSTLELGDSALYLCASSLGQDTDTQYFGPGTRLTVL.

The CDR3 sequence is CASSLDSAGREKLFF. As DNA, the CDR3 is TGTGCCAGCAGTTTAGACAGCGCCGGCCGTGAAAAACTGTTTTTT. The chain links TRBV27 to TRBJ1-4, with D perhaps TRBD1 (5 bases). Between the trimmed V and J ends, which lost 2 bases and 7 bases, there was a span of 14 bases. CDR3 length: 15 residues. Germline-derived CDR1 and CDR2 are MNHEY and SMNVEV (reference sequence). The full variable domain, completed using reference TRBV27 and TRBJ1-4, is EAQVTQNPRYLITVTGKKLTVTCSQNMNHEYMSWYRQDPGLGLRQIYYSMNVEVTDKGDVPEGYKVSRKEKRNFPLILESPSPNQTSLYFCASSLDSAGREKLFFGSGTQLSVL.

The gene calls are TRBV11-2 and TRBJ2-3, with D perhaps TRBD1 (5 bases). The CDR3 covers 17 residues. Germline-derived CDR1 and CDR2 are SGHAT and FQNNGV. V was pared by 1 base and J by 1 base, with 15 bases between. CDR3 sequence (DNA): TGTGCCAGCAGCTTAGTGAGGCAGGGCCGTGGCACAGATACGCAGTATTTT. As protein: CASSLVRQGRGTDTQYF. The whole variable domain, filled in from reference TRBV11-2 and TRBJ2-3, reads EAGVAQSPRYKIIEKRQSVAFWCNPISGHATLYWYQQILGQGPKLLIQFQNNGVVDDSQLPKDRFSAERLKGVDSTLKIQPAKLEDSAVYLCASSLVRQGRGTDTQYFGPGTRLTVL.

The chain has TRBV5-8 and TRBJ2-3, with D maybe TRBD2 (6 bases). Trimming removed 3 bases at V and 2 bases at J, with 13 bases between. The germline V gene encodes CDR1 SGHTS and CDR2 YDEGEE. CDR3 size: 15 residues. The CDR3, as DNA: TGTGCCAGCAGCTCCTCGGGGGTGAACACAGATACGCAGTATTTT. Its translation is CASSSSGVNTDTQYF.

This clone was picked up one time. The rearrangement joins TRBV30 to TRBJ2-7, with TRBD2 matching over 8 bases. V lost 1 base to trimming and J lost 3 bases; unmatched junction nucleotides: 2. The germline V gene has CDR1 GTSNPN and CDR2 SVGIG (reference sequence). The CDR3 consists of 13 residues. The CDR3: CAWSGGRNYEQYF. The CDR3, as DNA: TGTGCCTGGAGTGGCGGGAGGAACTACGAGCAGTACTTC.

The CDR3: CATSIETAGYSNQPQHF. The CDR3 bases are TGTGCCACCAGCATAGAGACAGCCGGATATAGCAATCAGCCCCAGCATTTT. V and J are TRBV15 and TRBJ1-5, with D perhaps matching TRBD1 (5 bases). The CDR3 has 17 amino acids. The V gene lost 4 bases and the J gene lost 0 bases, with 16 bases spanning the gap. Germline values: CDR1 LNHNV, CDR2 YYDKDF (reference sequence).

The chain joins TRBV24-1 to TRBJ1-5; no reliable D call. Germline V gene data show CDR1 as KGHDR and CDR2 as SFDVKD. The CDR3 spans 14 residues. Trimming removed 4 bases at V and 0 bases at J, with 6 bases between. DNA for the CDR3: TGTGCCACCAGTGAGGACTATAGCAATCAGCCCCAGCATTTT. It is translated as CATSEDYSNQPQHF.

Here the CDR3 reads CASSQRLGVTGANVLTF. The CDR3 coding sequence is TGTGCCAGCAGCCAAAGGTTAGGGGTAACTGGGGCCAACGTCCTGACTTTC. This chain links TRBV7-8 with TRBJ2-6; tentatively, D is TRBD1 (5 bases). Deletions cut 5 bases from V and 2 bases from J, with 16 bases between. CDR1 and CDR2 from the germline V gene are SGHVS and FQNEAQ. The CDR3 contains 17 residues.

This clone has a single count. V is TRBV5-1 and J is TRBJ2-3, with 7 bases fitting TRBD2. The CDR3 runs to 19 residues. After removal of 0 bases from V and 6 bases from J, the junction contained 19 bases not matched to a gene. Germline V gives CDR1 SGHRS, CDR2 YFSETQ. CDR3 in DNA: TGCGCCAGCAGCTTGGGGCCCCTTTCTAGCGGAGGGCCGAGGGATACGCAGTATTTT. Translation: CASSLGPLSSGGPRDTQYF. Variable domain in full (rest from reference TRBV5-1 and TRBJ2-3): KAGVTQTPRYLIKTRGQQVTLSCSPISGHRSVSWYQQTPGQGLQFLFEYFSETQRNKGNFPGRFSGRQFSNSRSEMNVSTLELGDSALYLCASSLGPLSSGGPRDTQYFGPGTRLTVL.

The CDR3 protein is CAWGGSAGNTIYF. CDR3 coding DNA: TGTGCCTGGGGAGGGAGTGCGGGAAACACCATATATTTT. The genes are TRBV30 and TRBJ1-3; no clear D gene. The germline V and J ends were trimmed by 5 bases and 4 bases, with 12 bases remaining between them. The CDR3 sequence is 13 residues long. CDR1 and CDR2 from the germline V gene are GTSNPN and SVGIG (reference sequence).

The chain has TRBV28 and TRBJ1-1; the match to TRBD1 covers 10 bases. With V trimmed by 3 bases and J by 4 bases, 2 bases remained unmatched. Germline lookup yields CDR1 MDHEN and CDR2 SYDVKM. The CDR3 is made up of 14 amino acids. CDR3 amino acids: CASSFRTGGTEAFF. CDR3 nucleotides: TGTGCCAGCAGTTTCCGGACAGGGGGCACTGAAGCTTTCTTT. Drawing the rest from reference TRBV28 and TRBJ1-1, the complete variable domain is DVKVTQSSRYLVKRTGEKVFLECVQDMDHENMFWYRQDPGLGLRLIYFSYDVKMKEKGDIPEGYSVSREKKERFSLILESASTNQTSMYLCASSFRTGGTEAFFGQGTRLTVV.

The chain couples TRBV27 to TRBJ2-1, with 12 bases matching TRBD2. V trimming: 1 base; J trimming: 10 bases; junction bases outside the gene matches: 5. Per germline, CDR1 MNHEY and CDR2 SMNVEV (reference sequence). The CDR3 length is 15 residues. CDR3 nucleotide sequence: TGTGCCAGCAGTTTATGGACTAGCGGGATGGGGGAGCAGTTCTTC. Translation: CASSLWTSGMGEQFF.

The chain combines TRBV7-9 with TRBJ2-7; 9 bases agree with TRBD1. Per germline, CDR1 SEHNR and CDR2 FQNEAQ (reference sequence). V lost 5 bases, J lost 6 bases, and 8 bases stayed unmatched. CDR3 length equals 14 residues. CDR3 residues: CASSRPGQGSEQYF. In nucleotides, the CDR3 is TGTGCCAGCAGCAGACCGGGACAGGGCTCCGAGCAGTACTTC.

This sequence joins TRBV12-3 or TRBV12-4 and TRBJ1-5, with D possibly matching TRBD1 (5 bases). V lost 3 bases and J lost 9, with 12 bases in between. The CDR3 runs 13 residues. The CDR3, as DNA: TGTGCCAGCAGTTTGGGGCCCCAGCGGCCCCAGCATTTT. Translation gives CASSLGPQRPQHF.

V gene TRBV9 combines with J gene TRBJ2-1, with a possible D match to TRBD2 (6 bases). The CDR3 totals 13 residues. Trimming removed 0 bases at V and 9 bases at J, with 10 bases between. Germline V CDR1 and CDR2: SGDLS, YYNGEE. The CDR3 reads CASSVVSSAEQFF. The CDR3 DNA reads as TGTGCCAGCAGCGTAGTTTCTAGCGCTGAGCAGTTCTTC.

The chain couples TRBV7-9 to TRBJ2-7, with TRBD1 matching over 11 bases. The CDR3 sequence is 14 residues long. CDR1 is SEHNR, CDR2 FQNEAQ, per germline (reference sequence). Losses at the gene ends were 4 bases for V and 8 bases for J; bases not matched to a gene: 7. The CDR3 DNA is TGTGCCAGCAGCTCCGAGGACAGGGGGCGTAAGCAGTACGTC. This gives the protein CASSSEDRGRKQYV.

The CDR3 here is CASSQRDRGPYNEQFF. DNA for the CDR3: TGTGCCAGCAGCCAAAGGGACAGGGGGCCGTACAATGAGCAGTTCTTC. V gene TRBV4-2 combines with J gene TRBJ2-1; 12 bases agree with TRBD1. CDR1 is LGHNA and CDR2 is YNFKEQ in the germline V gene. The CDR3 is 16 residues long. V was clipped by 2 bases and J by 4 bases; unmatched bases: 3.

This clone was counted only a few times. The rearrangement links TRBV2 to TRBJ1-6; D not resolved. Trimming removed 5 bases at V and 13 bases at J, with 21 bases between. CDR1 is SNHLY and CDR2 is FYNNEI in the germline V gene. CDR3 size: 15 residues. The CDR3 sequence is CASSPREQTRSPLHF. CDR3 DNA sequence: TGTGCCAGCAGTCCCCGGGAGCAAACACGGTCCCCCCTCCACTTT.

This chain connects TRBV7-9 to TRBJ2-7, with D tentatively TRBD1 (5 bases). CDR3 size: 14 residues. Trimming took 1 base from V and 2 from J, leaving 9 bases between them. Germline values: CDR1 SEHNR, CDR2 FQNEAQ (reference sequence). The CDR3 sequence is CASSLDGAPYEQYF. The CDR3 DNA sequence: TGTGCCAGCAGCTTAGATGGGGCCCCCTACGAGCAGTACTTC.

The J gene is TRBJ2-7, the V gene TRBV5-4, with TRBD1 identical over 10 bases. V trimming: 0 bases; J trimming: 3 bases; junction bases outside the gene matches: 3. Germline values: CDR1 SGHNT, CDR2 YYREEE (reference sequence). CDR3 length: 15 amino acids. The CDR3, as DNA: TGTGCCAGCAGCTTGGCCGGGACAGGGGTCTACGAGCAGTACTTC. As protein: CASSLAGTGVYEQYF.

This chain uses TRBV2 with TRBJ1-1; 7 bases match TRBD1. Germline assignment: CDR1 SNHLY and CDR2 FYNNEI. The trim removed 8 bases at V and 0 bases at J, leaving 3 bases unmatched. The CDR3 contains 13 residues. The CDR3 sequence is CASPDRVNTEAFF. The DNA of the CDR3 is TGTGCCAGCCCTGACAGGGTGAACACTGAAGCTTTCTTT.

This chain connects TRBV7-9 to TRBJ1-5, with 10 bases that match TRBD1. The trim removed 3 bases at V and 6 bases at J, leaving 2 bases unmatched. This CDR3 contains 14 residues. Looked up from germline, CDR1 is SEHNR and CDR2 is FQNEAQ (reference sequence). The CDR3 nucleotides read TGTGCCAGCAGCTTTGGGACAGGGGTTCAGCCCCAGCATTTT. It encodes CASSFGTGVQPQHF.

The V gene is TRBV19, the J gene TRBJ2-3; 8 bases are shared with TRBD2. The V gene end was trimmed by 6 bases and the J gene end by 4 bases; junction bases not matched to a gene: 9. This CDR3 has 15 amino acids. The germline CDR1 and CDR2 sequences are LNHDA and SQIVND (reference sequence). The CDR3 bases are TGTGCCAGTAGGGGGAGCGGGAGACAATCAGATACGCAGTATTTT. The encoded protein is CASRGSGRQSDTQYF.